These 14 T cell receptor beta chains originate from one sample sequenced in a study of T cell repertoires in cytomegalovirus infection. No antigen is known for these receptors. TCRdb re-derived calls from the reads in MiXCR, one entry per CDR3 protein. The sample carries about 570,000 distinct CDR3 sequences, almost 40% recorded once. The sequenced sample was cultured PBMCs, obtained from culture after CMV antigen stimulation. The receptors here all came from a human donor in good health (CMV status not recorded). Some clones in this sample may be carry-over from other donors' samples.

V usage is TRBV28 and J usage is TRBJ2-5; D is possibly TRBD1 (5 bases). Germline V gene lookup returns CDR1 MDHEN and CDR2 SYDVKM. Trimming stripped 2 bases from V and 5 bases from J, with 12 bases between. The CDR3 contains 14 residues. The CDR3 sequence is CASSLRGFWETQYF. The CDR3 coding sequence is TGTGCCAGCAGTTTAAGGGGCTTTTGGGAGACCCAGTACTTC.

The rearrangement uses TRBV12-5 and TRBJ1-5, with D perhaps matching TRBD1 (5 bases). CDR3 length: 12 amino acids. CDR1 is LGHNT and CDR2 is FRNRAP in the germline V gene. Trimming stripped 5 bases from V and 6 bases from J, with 8 bases between. The CDR3 reads CASGTGGQPQHF. The CDR3 DNA sequence: TGTGCTAGTGGTACGGGGGGTCAGCCCCAGCATTTT.

This clonotype was seen more than once but under ten times. J is TRBJ2-1 and V is TRBV20-1; D call uncertain. V lost 4 bases and J 0 bases, leaving 16 bases between the germline ends. The CDR3 runs to 16 residues. Germline values: CDR1 DFQATT, CDR2 SNEGSKA (reference sequence). The CDR3, as DNA: TGCAGTGCTATAACTTCCCGGGCCCTCTCCTACAATGAGCAGTTCTTC. This translates into CSAITSRALSYNEQFF.

This clonotype was picked up a small number of times. The chain has TRBV7-9 and TRBJ1-2; D uncertain. Trimming pared 5 bases from V and 7 bases from J, leaving 11 bases between. This CDR3 region has 12 residues. Germline loops: CDR1 SEHNR, CDR2 FQNEAQ (reference sequence). The CDR3 reads CASSEDYFGYTF. The CDR3 bases are TGTGCCAGCAGCGAGGATTACTTTGGCTACACCTTC.

This clonotype came up a few times. This chain connects TRBV24-1 to TRBJ1-2; 10 nucleotides match TRBD1. The V gene end was trimmed by 2 bases and the J gene end by 10 bases; junction bases not matched to a gene: 9. CDR3 length equals 15 residues. The germline gives CDR1 KGHDR, CDR2 SFDVKD. CDR3 sequence (DNA): TGTGCCACCAGTGATTCTTCCGGGACAGGGGATGACTACACCTTC. This gives the protein CATSDSSGTGDDYTF.

In this sample, this clonotype turned up a few times. The chain links TRBV6-1 to TRBJ2-5; D gene uncertain. The germline V and J ends were trimmed by 0 bases and 7 bases, with 9 bases remaining between them. CDR1 and CDR2 (germline): MNHNS, SASEGT. The CDR3 consists of 13 residues. This CDR3 reads CASSEATSVTQYF. Here the CDR3 DNA reads TGTGCCAGCAGTGAAGCGACCTCCGTGACCCAGTACTTC.

This clonotype has more than one count but fewer than ten. This sequence joins TRBV6-1 and TRBJ2-7; TRBD1 matches at 10 bases. The germline CDR1 and CDR2 sequences are MNHNS and SASEGT. V shed 7 bases, J shed 5 bases, and the junction held 11 bases outside the gene matches. CDR3 length equals 15 residues. The CDR3 DNA follows: TGTGCCAGCACTACGTCCGGGACAGGGGTCCACGAGCAGTACTTC. This codes for CASTTSGTGVHEQYF.

This clonotype appeared a few times. The rearrangement uses TRBV7-9 and TRBJ1-1; no reliable D call. Germline V CDR1 and CDR2: SEHNR, FQNEAQ (reference sequence). Trimming left V 6 bases short and J 6 bases short, with 11 bases between. There are 12 residues in the CDR3. The CDR3 protein is CASSGGQAEAFF. The CDR3 DNA reads as TGTGCCAGCAGTGGCGGGCAGGCTGAAGCTTTCTTT.

V and J are TRBV10-3 and TRBJ2-7; the D call may be TRBD1 or TRBD2 (6 bases each). Per germline, CDR1 ENHRY and CDR2 SYGVKD. The ends were cut back, 0 bases at V and 11 bases at J, with 17 bases in the middle. There are 14 residues in the CDR3. Here the CDR3 reads CAISESWEAGAEYF. The CDR3 bases are TGTGCCATCAGTGAGTCGTGGGAGGCAGGGGCTGAGTACTTC.

The rearrangement links TRBV19 to TRBJ2-1; TRBD1 might be the D (6 bases). Germline V gene lookup returns CDR1 LNHDA and CDR2 SQIVND (reference sequence). This CDR3 spans 14 amino acids. V shed 1 base and J shed 9 bases, with 13 bases lying between them. The CDR3 nucleotides are TGTGCCAGTAGTATAGGACAGGACAACGGTGAGCAGTTCTTC. It specifies CASSIGQDNGEQFF.

This clonotype has just a few counts. The chain uses TRBV6-2 or TRBV6-3 and TRBJ2-5; D may be TRBD2 (5 bases). CDR1 and CDR2 from the germline V gene are MNHEY and SVGEGT. Trimming cost V 9 bases and J 5 bases, with 13 bases left between them. The CDR3 spans 12 residues. CDR3 loop: CASRRHRETQYF. CDR3 sequence (DNA): TGTGCCAGTCGGAGGCATAGGGAGACCCAGTACTTC.

The table lists this clonotype with a few counts. This chain uses TRBV7-6 with TRBJ2-1, with TRBD1 matching over 11 bases. CDR1 SGHVS and CDR2 FNYEAQ come from the germline V gene. The CDR3 has 15 residues. V lost 1 base and J lost 8; bases outside the gene matches: 4. CDR3 coding DNA: TGTGCCAGCAGCTTAGTCGGGACAGGGGGTGATGAGCAGTTCTTC. This translates into CASSLVGTGGDEQFF.

The gene calls are TRBV7-2 and TRBJ1-5; D call uncertain. The CDR3 loop spans 14 amino acids. CDR1 and CDR2 from the germline V gene are SGHTA and FQGNSA. V shed 3 bases and J shed 3 bases, with 9 bases lying between them. CDR3 in amino acids: CASSFMPINQPQHF. The CDR3 DNA sequence: TGTGCCAGCAGCTTTATGCCCATCAATCAGCCCCAGCATTTT.

A single count supports this clonotype. The V gene is TRBV6-6, the J gene TRBJ2-1; a possible D gene is TRBD2 (6 bases). The CDR3 is 14 amino acids. Trimming left V 8 bases short and J 2 bases short, with 13 bases between. The germline CDR1 and CDR2 sequences are MNHNY and SVGAGI (reference sequence). The CDR3 DNA sequence: TGTGCCAGCCGGACCGGGACTCCCTACAATGAGCAGTTCTTC. Translating gives CASRTGTPYNEQFF.